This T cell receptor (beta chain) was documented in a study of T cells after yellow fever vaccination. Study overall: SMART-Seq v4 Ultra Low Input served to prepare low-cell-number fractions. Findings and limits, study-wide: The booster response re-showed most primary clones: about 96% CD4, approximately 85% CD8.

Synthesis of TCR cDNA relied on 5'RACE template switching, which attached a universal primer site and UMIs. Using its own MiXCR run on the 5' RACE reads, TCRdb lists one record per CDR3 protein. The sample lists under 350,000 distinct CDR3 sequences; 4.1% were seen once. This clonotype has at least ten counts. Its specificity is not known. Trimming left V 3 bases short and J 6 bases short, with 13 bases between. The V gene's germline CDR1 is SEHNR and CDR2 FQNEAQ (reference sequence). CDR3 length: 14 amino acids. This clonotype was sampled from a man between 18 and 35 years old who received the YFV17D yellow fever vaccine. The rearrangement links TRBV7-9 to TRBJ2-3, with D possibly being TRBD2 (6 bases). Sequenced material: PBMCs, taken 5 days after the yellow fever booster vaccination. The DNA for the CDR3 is TGTGCCAGCAGCTTTGGTACTAGCTTCGATACGCAGTATTTT. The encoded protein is CASSFGTSFDTQYF.